One TCR beta chain is described in this entry. The data were taken from a study of blood T cell repertoires in COVID-19. About the study: The United States, Italy and Spain were the sources of the acute and convalescent COVID-19 samples.

The CDR3 loop spans 16 amino acids. V shed 4 bases, J shed 6 bases, and the junction held 10 bases outside the gene matches. Germline-derived CDR1 and CDR2 are MNHEY and SVGEGT. Data came from immunoSEQ multiplex PCR; TCRdb stores just in-frame clones and leaves some out. The table shows approximately 190,000 clones, with around 90% occurring only once. The receptor was derived from a man aged 40-50 years with active or convalescent COVID-19. The specimen sequenced was peripheral blood. The chain has TRBV6-2 or TRBV6-3 and TRBJ1-4; 8 positions match TRBD1. CDR3 residues: CASSFRQGRFHEKLFF. Written as DNA, the CDR3 is TGTGCCAGCAGTTTCCGACAGGGGAGGTTTCATGAAAAACTGTTTTTT.